The next 22 T cell receptor beta chains were all read from a single sample in a study of T cell changes during pregnancy in multiple sclerosis. Method: immunoSEQ multiplex PCR; TCRdb's copy keeps in-frame clones and lacks some. The sample has about 44,000 clones, roughly 95% seen once. The specimen was peripheral blood, collected in the second trimester of pregnancy. These receptors were taken from a female donor with multiple sclerosis, enrolled in a pregnancy study.

The chain combines TRBV13 with TRBJ1-2, with TRBD1 identical over 10 bases. This CDR3 has 16 residues. Germline V gives CDR1 PRHDT, CDR2 FYEKMQ (reference sequence). V lost 2 bases, J lost 3 bases, and 6 bases stayed unmatched. The CDR3 spells CASSLYRGQGDYGYTF. The CDR3 nucleotides read TGTGCCAGCAGCTTATACCGTGGACAGGGGGACTATGGCTACACCTTC.

The CDR3 here is CASSPGQGGNQPQHF. The CDR3 coding sequence is TGCGCCAGCAGCCCTGGACAGGGCGGCAATCAGCCCCAGCATTTT. The chain is built from TRBV5-1 and TRBJ1-5; 8 nucleotides match TRBD1. This CDR3 has 15 residues. V trimming: 4 bases; J trimming: 2 bases; junction bases outside the gene matches: 5. Germline CDR1 reads SGHRS; CDR2 reads YFSETQ.

This chain connects TRBV25-1 to TRBJ2-5, with 8 bases fitting TRBD1. CDR3 length: 15 amino acids. CDR1 is MGHDK and CDR2 is SYGVNS in the germline V gene. V was pared by 3 bases and J by 4 bases, with 7 bases of the junction left unmatched. CDR3 amino acids: CASSDPRTGRETQYF. DNA for the CDR3: TGTGCCAGCAGTGATCCTCGGACAGGGCGAGAGACCCAGTACTTC.

V and J are TRBV13 and TRBJ2-2; unclear D gene. CDR3 length: 12 amino acids. Between the trimmed V and J ends, which lost 5 bases and 3 bases, there was a span of 4 bases. Germline V gene lookup returns CDR1 PRHDT and CDR2 FYEKMQ (reference sequence). CDR3 bases: TGTGCCAGCAGCCCCGACACCGGGGAGCTGTTTTTT. It specifies CASSPDTGELFF.

The genes are TRBV7-9 and TRBJ2-7, with unresolved D. Germline V lookup: CDR1 SEHNR, CDR2 FQNEAQ (reference sequence). The CDR3 is made up of 12 amino acids. Deletions cut 4 bases from V and 2 bases from J, with 6 bases between. The CDR3 DNA reads as TGTGCCAGCAGCTCCCCGGCCTACGAGCAGTACTTC. This translates into CASSSPAYEQYF.

This chain links TRBV10-3 with TRBJ2-7, with 11 bases lining up with TRBD2. The CDR3 length is 17 residues. V was pared by 4 bases and J by 6 bases, with 14 bases of the junction left unmatched. Per germline, CDR1 ENHRY and CDR2 SYGVKD. CDR3 amino acids: CAISALAPSGRPGEQYF. DNA of the CDR3: TGTGCCATCAGTGCCCTAGCCCCTAGCGGGAGGCCGGGCGAGCAGTACTTC.

The gene calls are TRBV30 and TRBJ1-5, with a weak D call TRBD1 (6 bases). CDR3 length: 15 residues. The ends were cut back, 2 bases at V and 3 bases at J, with 14 bases in the middle. The V gene's germline CDR1 is GTSNPN and CDR2 SVGIG (reference sequence). The CDR3: CAWSIKGQYNQPQHF. The CDR3 DNA follows: TGTGCCTGGAGTATCAAAGGACAGTACAATCAGCCCCAGCATTTT. The full variable domain, completed using reference TRBV30 and TRBJ1-5, is SQTIHQWPATLVQPVGSPLSLECTVEGTSNPNLYWYRQAAGRGLQLLFYSVGIGQISSEVPQNLSASRPQDRQFILSSKKLLLSDSGFYLCAWSIKGQYNQPQHFGDGTRLSIL.

The rearrangement links TRBV6-5 to TRBJ2-1, with D tentatively TRBD2 (5 bases). Trimming removed 0 bases at V and 3 bases at J, with 6 bases between. Per the germline V gene, CDR1 is MNHEY and CDR2 is SVGAGI. The CDR3 has 14 amino acids. DNA of the CDR3: TGTGCCAGCAGTTACTCGGGAGACTACAATGAGCAGTTCTTC. Translating gives CASSYSGDYNEQFF.

The chain couples TRBV12-5 to TRBJ2-3; D gene uncertain. Trimming pared 6 bases from V and 6 bases from J, leaving 13 bases between. Germline loops: CDR1 LGHNT, CDR2 FRNRAP. The CDR3 covers 13 residues. The CDR3 here is CASGTSEVDTQYF. CDR3 DNA sequence: TGTGCTAGTGGCACCTCCGAGGTGGATACGCAGTATTTT.

The genes are TRBV10-2 and TRBJ2-1; a weak D match, TRBD1 (5 bases). Germline CDR1 is WSHSY and CDR2 is SAAADI. This CDR3 contains 16 residues. The ends were cut back, 3 bases at V and 7 bases at J, with 19 bases in the middle. CDR3 sequence (DNA): TGCGCCAGCAGTGATAACTGGGGCTCCAGGCGAAATGAGCAGTTCTTC. Its protein product is CASSDNWGSRRNEQFF.

The chain recombines TRBV5-5 with TRBJ2-7; 7 nucleotides line up with TRBD1. After removal of 0 bases from V and 2 bases from J, the junction contained 5 bases not matched to a gene. The V gene's germline CDR1 is SGHKS and CDR2 YYEKEE (reference sequence). This CDR3 contains 15 residues. CDR3 loop: CASSLGQGATYEQYF. As DNA, the CDR3 is TGTGCCAGCAGCTTGGGACAGGGTGCAACCTACGAGCAGTACTTC.

This chain uses TRBV6-4 with TRBJ1-2, with D perhaps matching TRBD1 (6 bases). CDR3 size: 13 residues. With 4 bases removed from V and 5 bases from J, the gap between germline ends came to 11 bases. The germline V gene has CDR1 MRHNA and CDR2 SNTAGT. CDR3 DNA sequence: TGTGCCAGCAGTGCCGGGACACTATATGGCTACACCTTC. Translation gives CASSAGTLYGYTF.

The chain combines TRBV5-1 with TRBJ2-1; 10 bases are a match to TRBD2. CDR1 and CDR2 (germline): SGHRS, YFSETQ. CDR3 length: 18 amino acids. With 3 bases clipped from V and 4 bases from J, the junction kept 13 bases outside the gene matches. The CDR3 spells CASSSGPLAGLSYNEQFF. The CDR3 DNA reads TGCGCCAGCAGCTCCGGCCCACTAGCGGGACTTTCATACAATGAGCAGTTCTTC.

The rearrangement links TRBV19 to TRBJ2-5; 8 bases fit TRBD2. With V trimmed by 5 bases and J by 1 base, 3 bases remained unmatched. The CDR3 spans 14 residues. Germline V CDR1 and CDR2: LNHDA, SQIVND (reference sequence). The CDR3 region is CASSQRGTQETQYF. The CDR3 coding sequence is TGTGCCAGTAGTCAGCGGGGGACCCAAGAGACCCAGTACTTC.

The gene calls are TRBV6-4 and TRBJ1-1; TRBD1 is a possible D gene (6 bases). Trimming stripped 8 bases from V and 4 bases from J, with 17 bases between. From germline, CDR1 is MRHNA and CDR2 SNTAGT. CDR3 length: 14 amino acids. The CDR3 sequence is CASRITGGGTEAFF. CDR3 in DNA: TGTGCCAGCCGAATAACGGGGGGCGGCACTGAAGCTTTCTTT.

The chain combines TRBV7-9 with TRBJ2-5, with D perhaps matching TRBD2 (7 bases). The CDR3 sequence is 15 residues long. Germline CDR1 and CDR2: SEHNR and FQNEAQ (reference sequence). Trimming stripped 1 base from V and 4 bases from J, with 13 bases between. This CDR3 reads CASSLVEGGGETQYF. The CDR3 nucleotides are TGTGCCAGCAGCTTAGTTGAGGGAGGGGGAGAGACCCAGTACTTC. The whole variable domain, filled in from reference TRBV7-9 and TRBJ2-5, reads DTGVSQNPRHKITKRGQNVTFRCDPISEHNRLYWYRQTLGQGPEFLTYFQNEAQLEKSRLLSDRFSAERPKGSFSTLEIQRTEQGDSAMYLCASSLVEGGGETQYFGPGTRLLVL.

The rearrangement links TRBV5-4 to TRBJ1-1, with D possibly TRBD1 on 6 matching bases. CDR3 length: 17 amino acids. Germline V gives CDR1 SGHNT, CDR2 YYREEE (reference sequence). V was clipped by 0 bases and J by 1 base, with 16 bases between them. The DNA for the CDR3 is TGTGCCAGCAGCTTGGCATGGGGGCCCGGGCAGAACACTGAAGCTTTCTTT. It codes for CASSLAWGPGQNTEAFF. The whole variable domain, filled in from reference TRBV5-4 and TRBJ1-1, reads ETGVTQSPTHLIKTRGQQVTLRCSSQSGHNTVSWYQQALGQGPQFIFQYYREEENGRGNFPPRFSGLQFPNYSSELNVNALELDDSALYLCASSLAWGPGQNTEAFFGQGTRLTVV.

The gene calls are TRBV29-1 and TRBJ2-7, with TRBD2 identical over 13 bases. Trimming at V came to 4 bases and at J to 2 bases, leaving 5 bases not matched to a gene. The CDR3 runs 15 residues. The germline V gene encodes CDR1 SQVTM and CDR2 ANQGSEA. The DNA for the CDR3 is TGCAGCGTTGCGGGACTAGCGGGAATTACCTACGAGCAGTACTTC. It specifies CSVAGLAGITYEQYF.

Comments on this clone: A junction end diverges from the germline sequence, so it may reflect a read error. The sample has other DNA sequences that encode this CDR3 too. This sequence joins TRBV4-3 and TRBJ1-1; D remains unclear. The germline V gene encodes CDR1 LGHNA and CDR2 YSLEER. The CDR3 is made up of 15 amino acids. CDR3 in DNA: TGCGCTAGCAGCCAAGATAGGAGCCTGAACACTGAAGCTTTCTTT. Encoded protein: CASSQDRSLNTEAFF.

This chain joins TRBV6-5 and TRBJ2-7; D might be TRBD1 (5 bases). V lost 0 bases to trimming and J lost 3 bases, with 6 bases between them. Germline V gives CDR1 MNHEY, CDR2 SVGAGI. The CDR3 covers 13 residues. CDR3 nucleotides: TGTGCCAGCAGTTACTCAGGGGACTACGAGCAGTACTTC. Translating it yields CASSYSGDYEQYF.

The V call is TRBV9, the J call TRBJ1-6; D possibly corresponds to TRBD1 (5 bases). The germline V gene encodes CDR1 SGDLS and CDR2 YYNGEE. The V end was cut by 0 bases, the J end by 5 bases, with 12 bases between. This CDR3 is built from 16 residues. Written as DNA, the CDR3 is TGTGCCAGCAGCGTAGGGGTGGGGCAGAATAATTCACCCCTCCACTTT. This translates into CASSVGVGQNNSPLHF.

The V and J genes are TRBV5-1 and TRBJ1-2; maybe TRBD1 (5 bases). The CDR3 totals 15 residues. The germline V gene has CDR1 SGHRS and CDR2 YFSETQ. With 4 bases removed from V and 7 bases from J, the gap between germline ends came to 20 bases. The DNA of the CDR3 is TGCGCCAGCAGCCCCCCAGGTCCAGGGATCTGTGGCTACACCTTC. Its translation: CASSPPGPGICGYTF.